These 13 T cell receptor beta chains were sequenced from one sample in a study of cytomegalovirus exposure and HLA in healthy donors. Both 60 Vbeta primers and 13 Jbeta primers went into the PCR. Some clones are missing from TCRdb's copy, which holds only in-frame ones; the method was immunoSEQ multiplex PCR. Of tens of thousands of clones detected, around 80% appear once; the ten largest clones hold roughly 2.5%. What was sequenced was PBMCs. These TCRs come from a male donor in good health and CMV-seropositive.

The genes are TRBV27 and TRBJ1-5; the D gene is possibly TRBD1 (6 bases). The V gene lost 5 bases and the J gene lost 1 base, with 9 bases spanning the gap. CDR1 is MNHEY, CDR2 SMNVEV, per germline (reference sequence). The length of the CDR3 is 14 residues. The DNA for the CDR3 is TGTGCCAGCAGTCCCAGGGGAAGCAATCAGCCCCAGCATTTT. This encodes CASSPRGSNQPQHF.

CDR3 protein: CASSLGLAGVETQYF. DNA for the CDR3: TGTGCCAGCAGTCTGGGACTAGCGGGAGTTGAGACCCAGTACTTC. The chain joins TRBV6-5 to TRBJ2-5; TRBD2 agrees at 14 bases. The CDR3 length is 15 residues. Germline trimming cut 5 bases from V and 5 bases from J; bases unmatched to any gene: 4. CDR1 and CDR2 from the germline V gene are MNHEY and SVGAGI.

The genes are TRBV30 and TRBJ1-6; 7 nucleotides line up with TRBD1. Germline V gene sequence: CDR1 GTSNPN, CDR2 SVGIG (reference sequence). This CDR3 spans 15 amino acids. The trim removed 4 bases at V and 5 bases at J, leaving 8 bases unmatched. CDR3 DNA sequence: TGTGCCTGGACACTAAGGACAGGAGATAATTCACCCCTCCACTTT. Its translation: CAWTLRTGDNSPLHF.

This chain connects TRBV2 to TRBJ1-2; D unclear. Trimming took off 2 bases at V and 6 bases at J, with 16 bases between the two ends. This CDR3 region has 15 residues. CDR1 is SNHLY, CDR2 FYNNEI, per germline. CDR3 DNA: TGTGCCAGCAGTGAATTGGCAGTTCGTATTCATGGCTACACCTTC. Protein: CASSELAVRIHGYTF.

The chain couples TRBV5-1 to TRBJ2-1; TRBD1 aligns across 9 bases. CDR3 length: 17 amino acids. V shed 0 bases and J 1 base; nucleotides not matched to a gene: 5. The germline V gene has CDR1 SGHRS and CDR2 YFSETQ. CDR3 sequence (DNA): TGCGCCAGCAGCTTGGGATCCGGGACAGGGTCCTACAATGAGCAGTTCTTC. The encoded protein is CASSLGSGTGSYNEQFF.

The chain carries TRBV6-5 and TRBJ2-1; the D gene is possibly TRBD2 (5 bases). This CDR3 spans 15 amino acids. Trimming left V 7 bases short and J 1 base short, with 14 bases between. Germline lookup yields CDR1 MNHEY and CDR2 SVGAGI. The CDR3 spells CASTRTRGSYNEQFF. The CDR3 DNA reads TGTGCCAGCACTAGGACTCGGGGTTCCTACAATGAGCAGTTCTTC.

V gene TRBV2 combines with J gene TRBJ2-3, with TRBD1 identical over 10 bases. V was clipped by 8 bases and J by 4 bases; unmatched bases: 6. The germline CDR1 and CDR2 sequences are SNHLY and FYNNEI. The length of the CDR3 is 14 residues. The CDR3 bases are TGTGCCAGCGGGGGGGACAGGGGATCAGATACGCAGTATTTT. Translating gives CASGGDRGSDTQYF.

This clone has just one count. The rearrangement uses TRBV28 and TRBJ2-3; 10 bases fit TRBD2. CDR1 is MDHEN, CDR2 SYDVKM, per germline. This CDR3 spans 16 amino acids. With V trimmed by 5 bases and J by 1 base, 6 bases remained unmatched. CDR3 residues: CASSPPLAGGTDTQYF. CDR3 coding DNA: TGTGCCAGCAGTCCCCCCCTAGCGGGGGGCACAGATACGCAGTATTTT.

This chain connects TRBV30 to TRBJ2-6; 13 bases agree with TRBD2. This CDR3 has 18 residues. With 8 bases clipped from V and 5 bases from J, the junction kept 15 bases outside the gene matches. Looked up from germline, CDR1 is GTSNPN and CDR2 is SVGIG (reference sequence). The CDR3 coding sequence is TGTGCCGCGAACTTCGGACTAGCGGGAGTTGGAAGGGCCAACGTCCTGACTTTC. Amino acid sequence: CAANFGLAGVGRANVLTF.

The sample holds a few counts of this clone. The rearrangement joins TRBV30 to TRBJ2-2, with 9 bases identical to TRBD1. J lost 3 bases, V lost 4 bases, and 6 bases had no gene match. Germline lookup yields CDR1 GTSNPN and CDR2 SVGIG (reference sequence). CDR3 length: 15 amino acids. In DNA form, the CDR3 reads TGTGCCTGGACCAAGGACAGGGGATACACCGGGGAGCTGTTTTTT. As protein: CAWTKDRGYTGELFF. Looking up the rest from reference TRBV30 and TRBJ2-2 gives the full variable domain: SQTIHQWPATLVQPVGSPLSLECTVEGTSNPNLYWYRQAAGRGLQLLFYSVGIGQISSEVPQNLSASRPQDRQFILSSKKLLLSDSGFYLCAWTKDRGYTGELFFGEGSRLTVL.

The V gene is TRBV7-2, the J gene TRBJ1-5; possible D gene TRBD1, 6 bases. Between the trimmed V and J ends, which lost 5 bases and 7 bases, there was a span of 15 bases. Germline values: CDR1 SGHTA, CDR2 FQGNSA. The CDR3 is 14 amino acids. The CDR3, as DNA: TGTGCCAGCAGCCCACTTGGGGGCGGGCAGCCCCAGCATTTT. As protein: CASSPLGGGQPQHF. Drawing the rest from reference TRBV7-2 and TRBJ1-5, the complete variable domain is GAGVSQSPSNKVTEKGKDVELRCDPISGHTALYWYRQSLGQGLEFLIYFQGNSAPDKSGLPSDRFSAERTGGSVSTLTIQRTQQEDSAVYLCASSPLGGGQPQHFGDGTRLSIL.

The rearrangement links TRBV7-8 to TRBJ2-1, with 11 positions matching TRBD1. Germline values: CDR1 SGHVS, CDR2 FQNEAQ. J was trimmed by 9 bases and V by 3 bases; bases with no gene match: 4. This CDR3 contains 14 residues. CDR3 amino acids: CASSLRTGGVEQFF. CDR3 nucleotides: TGTGCCAGCAGCTTGCGGACAGGGGGCGTTGAGCAGTTCTTC. Full variable domain (rest looked up from reference TRBV7-8 and TRBJ2-1): GAGVSQSPRYKVAKRGQDVALRCDPISGHVSLFWYQQALGQGPEFLTYFQNEAQLDKSGLPSDRFFAERPEGSVSTLKIQRTQQEDSAVYLCASSLRTGGVEQFFGPGTRLTVL.

This clone showed up just once. This chain uses TRBV9 with TRBJ1-3, with 7 bases fitting TRBD1. CDR1 is SGDLS, CDR2 YYNGEE, per germline. The CDR3 totals 16 residues. Losses at the gene ends were 4 bases for V and 0 bases for J; bases not matched to a gene: 7. CDR3 region: CASSPEGAYSGNTIYF. CDR3 nucleotides: TGTGCCAGCAGCCCCGAGGGGGCATACTCTGGAAACACCATATATTTT. Full variable domain (remainder filled in from reference TRBV9 and TRBJ1-3): DSGVTQTPKHLITATGQRVTLRCSPRSGDLSVYWYQQSLDQGLQFLIQYYNGEERAKGNILERFSAQQFPDLHSELNLSSLELGDSALYFCASSPEGAYSGNTIYFGEGSWLTVV.